This TCR beta chain was sequenced during a study of T cell clusters in autoimmune cytopenias. TRB was amplified by touch-down multiplex PCR, primer pools A and B combined. Following a re-call of the multiplex PCR reads, TCRdb has one entry per CDR3 protein and lacks DNA. The sample totals under 2,500 distinct CDR3 sequences. Each sample's input was approximately 0.25 ug genomic DNA, 30,000 to 45,000 genome equivalents. Input material: peripheral blood. This TCR was sampled from a human donor with an autoimmune cytopenia or autoimmune hepatitis (not recorded which).

This CDR3 reads CASSLASFGYTF. The V call is TRBV19, the J call TRBJ1-2. From germline, CDR1 is LNHDA and CDR2 SQIVND (reference sequence). The CDR3 consists of 12 residues.